This T cell receptor (beta chain) comes out of a study of human T cells and chemical hapten exposure. On the study more broadly: Patches with 0.01% DPC went on the upper back, and the tests were read at 6 days.

Each CDR3 protein is one row after TCRdb ran MiXCR on the RACE reads. The sample yields about 92,000 distinct CDR3 sequences, 11% seen once. Trimming took 6 bases from V and 4 from J; bases not matched to a gene: 3. Germline CDR1 and CDR2: SNHLY and FYNNEI. The CDR3 covers 14 residues. Time point of the sample: patch test 3, about 24 weeks after DPC sensitization. Documented treatment: therapeutic diphenylcyclopropenone sensitization with weekly scalp DPC. Blood sampling preceded each patch test application. The sequence was obtained from a woman younger than 45 with alopecia areata. Some clones in this sample may be carry-over from other donors' samples. The chain links TRBV2 to TRBJ2-7, with 13 bases matching TRBD2. Specimen: whole blood, collected in connection with sensitization to the hapten diphenylcyclopropenone (DPC). For the CDR3, the DNA is TGTGCCAGCAGCGGGACTAGCGGGATGTACGAGCAGTACTTC. It encodes CASSGTSGMYEQYF.